The 19 T cell receptor beta chains below all came from one sample that was sequenced in a study of vaccination effects on CD4 cells after COVID-19. After more than 9 days in culture, the CD4+ T cells were isolated. The table came from immunoSEQ multiplex PCR; TCRdb's copy has only in-frame clones and leaves some out. Of roughly 30,000 clones listed, 70% are singletons. No antigen has been identified for these receptors. The sample was CD4+ T cells from PBMCs cultured without peptide, taken before COVID-19 vaccination. The source of these receptors is a human donor who received a COVID-19 vaccine.

The chain has TRBV7-9 and TRBJ1-5; no clear D. There are 15 residues in the CDR3. V lost 5 bases, J lost 5 bases, and 16 bases lay in between. Germline values: CDR1 SEHNR, CDR2 FQNEAQ (reference sequence). CDR3 bases: TGTGCCAGCAGCACCGACTCCGGGAGTTATCAGCCCCAGCATTTT. This sequence encodes CASSTDSGSYQPQHF.

The chain has TRBV6-6 and TRBJ2-1; no clear D gene. The CDR3 extends over 14 amino acids. Germline lookup yields CDR1 MNHNY and CDR2 SVGAGI (reference sequence). V lost 2 bases and J lost 0, with 5 bases in between. This chain's CDR3 is CASSYRSSYNEQFF. CDR3 sequence (DNA): TGTGCCAGCAGTTACAGGAGCTCCTACAATGAGCAGTTCTTC.

The rearrangement links TRBV6-5 to TRBJ1-4, with D uncertain. CDR3 length: 14 residues. Germline values: CDR1 MNHEY, CDR2 SVGAGI. The V and J ends lost 1 base and 13 bases respectively, with 16 bases between them. CDR3 loop: CASSYFGRASGLFF. The CDR3 coding sequence is TGTGCCAGCAGTTACTTCGGACGGGCTTCTGGACTGTTTTTT.

This clone was counted only a few times. This sample also contains other DNA sequences that code for the same CDR3. This chain connects TRBV10-3 to TRBJ1-1, with 7 bases that match TRBD1. The J segment lost 2 bases and the V segment lost 0 bases, leaving 3 bases of the junction unmatched. There are 15 residues in the CDR3. Germline CDR1 is ENHRY and CDR2 is SYGVKD. The CDR3, as DNA: TGTGCCATCAGTGAGTCGGGGACAGCAAACACTGAAGCTTTCTTT. It specifies CAISESGTANTEAFF.

The chain combines TRBV19 with TRBJ2-7, with D possibly TRBD1 on 6 matching bases. CDR3 length equals 14 residues. The V gene's germline CDR1 is LNHDA and CDR2 SQIVND (reference sequence). The V end lost 6 bases, the J end lost 0 bases, and 12 bases lay between the germline ends. The CDR3 DNA reads as TGTGCCAGTAGCCCCAAGACAGGCTCCTACGAGCAGTACTTC. Residues: CASSPKTGSYEQYF.

The chain carries TRBV29-1 and TRBJ2-1; TRBD2 matches 9 bases. This CDR3 comprises 14 residues. CDR1 is SQVTM, CDR2 ANQGSEA, per germline. With V trimmed by 2 bases and J by 2 bases, 1 base remained unmatched. Here the CDR3 reads CSVERTSAYNEQFF. The CDR3 DNA reads as TGCAGCGTTGAACGGACTAGCGCCTACAATGAGCAGTTCTTC.

The chain carries TRBV19 and TRBJ2-7; no reliable D call. The germline V gene encodes CDR1 LNHDA and CDR2 SQIVND (reference sequence). Trimming removed 3 bases at V and 2 bases at J, with 14 bases between. The CDR3 has 15 amino acids. Written as DNA, the CDR3 is TGTGCCAGTAGTATCGGTAGAGGTGGGACCTACGAGCAGTACTTC. Translating it yields CASSIGRGGTYEQYF.

The V call is TRBV2, the J call TRBJ1-3, with D hard to call. The ends were cut back, 6 bases at V and 4 bases at J, with 13 bases in the middle. CDR3 length: 14 amino acids. Germline values: CDR1 SNHLY, CDR2 FYNNEI. As DNA, the CDR3 is TGTGCCAGCAGAGGCGGGGTGCTCGGAAACACCATATATTTT. Protein: CASRGGVLGNTIYF.

The chain joins TRBV11-3 to TRBJ2-3; 10 bases match TRBD2. The CDR3 spans 14 residues. Germline CDR1 SGHNT, CDR2 YENEEA. The J segment lost 6 bases and the V segment lost 4 bases, leaving 4 bases of the junction unmatched. In DNA form, the CDR3 reads TGTGCCAGCAGCTCTAGCGGGAGACCCGATACGCAGTATTTT. Protein product: CASSSSGRPDTQYF.

The rearrangement links TRBV28 to TRBJ2-1, with 9 positions matching TRBD1. Trimming at V came to 4 bases and at J to 8 bases, leaving 12 bases not matched to a gene. The CDR3 totals 16 residues. Germline-derived CDR1 and CDR2 are MDHEN and SYDVKM. DNA for the CDR3: TGTGCCAGCAGTTCCCCCGGGACAGGGTTTAGAGATGAGCAGTTCTTC. Residues: CASSSPGTGFRDEQFF.

The chain recombines TRBV5-4 with TRBJ2-5, with 12 bases matching TRBD2. The CDR3 covers 16 residues. Germline V gene lookup returns CDR1 SGHNT and CDR2 YYREEE (reference sequence). Trimming at V came to 4 bases and at J to 5 bases, leaving 9 bases not matched to a gene. CDR3 protein: CASSKASGGAEETQYF. CDR3 in DNA: TGTGCCAGCAGCAAGGCTAGCGGGGGGGCGGAGGAGACCCAGTACTTC.

V is TRBV6-5 and J is TRBJ1-1; D might be TRBD1 (5 bases). Germline V CDR1 and CDR2: MNHEY, SVGAGI. There are 15 residues in the CDR3. V was trimmed by 8 bases and J by 6 bases, leaving 22 bases between them. The CDR3 DNA reads as TGTGCCAGCTCGAATTATGCGGGGGGAGGATCTGAAGCTTTCTTT. Translated: CASSNYAGGGSEAFF.

The V call is TRBV6-1, the J call TRBJ1-2, with D unclear. The germline V gene encodes CDR1 MNHNS and CDR2 SASEGT. V lost 2 bases to trimming and J lost 4 bases, with 5 bases between them. The CDR3 covers 12 residues. This chain's CDR3 is CASSENSYGYTF. In DNA form, the CDR3 reads TGTGCCAGCAGTGAAAACAGCTATGGCTACACCTTC.

This clone appeared a few times. The J gene is TRBJ1-4, the V gene TRBV5-6; D call uncertain. Per the germline V gene, CDR1 is SGHDT and CDR2 is YYEEEE. Deletions cut 0 bases from V and 7 bases from J, with 7 bases between. CDR3 length: 13 residues. The CDR3 DNA reads as TGTGCCAGCAGCTTGGCCGGTCTTGAAAAACTGTTTTTT. Translation gives CASSLAGLEKLFF.

The table lists this clone with a few counts. This sequence joins TRBV10-1 and TRBJ2-1; D is tentatively TRBD1 or TRBD2 (5 bases each). Trimming took off 6 bases at V and 3 bases at J, with 12 bases between the two ends. This CDR3 region has 14 residues. The germline V gene encodes CDR1 WNHNN and CDR2 SYGVQD (reference sequence). Here the CDR3 reads CASSRDGVYNEQFF. The CDR3 coding sequence is TGCGCCAGCAGCCGGGACGGAGTCTACAATGAGCAGTTCTTC.

The CDR3 DNA reads as TGTGCCAGCTCACCGGGACAGGGGTCCTACAATGAGCAGTTCTTC. It translates to CASSPGQGSYNEQFF. V is TRBV18 and J is TRBJ2-1; 10 positions agree with TRBD1. The CDR3 spans 15 residues. Germline lookup yields CDR1 KGHSH and CDR2 LQKENI. V was clipped by 3 bases and J by 1 base; unmatched bases: 0.

The chain combines TRBV28 with TRBJ2-7; TRBD1 aligns across 9 bases. The junction had 9 bases not matched to a gene; V was cut back by 4 bases and J by 5 bases. Germline V gives CDR1 MDHEN, CDR2 SYDVKM. The CDR3 is 15 amino acids. CDR3 nucleotide sequence: TGTGCCAGCAGTTCCGCCGGGACAGGGTCGCACGAGCAGTACTTC. Protein: CASSSAGTGSHEQYF.

This chain links TRBV15 with TRBJ2-3; 8 nucleotides agree with TRBD1. The germline V gene has CDR1 LNHNV and CDR2 YYDKDF (reference sequence). The V gene end was trimmed by 5 bases and the J gene end by 10 bases; junction bases not matched to a gene: 8. This CDR3 spans 13 amino acids. The DNA for the CDR3 is TGTGCCACCAGCGAGACCACAGGGGGACCGCAGTATTTT. Translating it yields CATSETTGGPQYF.

The chain combines TRBV29-1 with TRBJ2-2; D may match TRBD1 or TRBD2 (6 bases each). The CDR3 is 13 amino acids. The V gene lost 0 bases and the J gene lost 7 bases, with 9 bases spanning the gap. Per germline, CDR1 SQVTM and CDR2 ANQGSEA. The CDR3 loop is CSVEEQGGGELFF. The CDR3 region has the DNA TGCAGCGTTGAAGAACAGGGAGGCGGGGAGCTGTTTTTT.